The T cell receptor (beta chain) under discussion was sequenced for a study of OX40 agonist ivuxolimab in advanced cancers. Context from the whole study: The costimulatory receptor OX40 (CD134) was targeted by ivuxolimab, a fully human IgG2 agonistic monoclonal antibody. Intravenous ivuxolimab was administered to patients every 2 weeks at six dose levels: 0.01, 0.1, 0.3, 1.5, 3 and 10 mg/kg. Of the roughly 50 dose-escalation patients, hepatocellular carcinoma was present in roughly 19, melanoma in some 15, renal cell carcinoma in 9 and head and neck cancer in 9. A male proportion of 75% to 85% and a mean age of around 60 years, ranging from roughly 23 to 80, were recorded for the dose-escalation cohort. Prior anti-PD-1, anti-PD-L1 or anti-CTLA-4 therapy was permitted, and checkpoint inhibitors had been received by roughly 40% of dose-escalation patients. Partial responses were achieved by three dose-escalation patients, of whom one had hepatocellular carcinoma and two had cutaneous melanoma. Peripheral TCRbeta sequencing was intended to test whether TCR sequence diversity was altered and clonal T-cell expansion was caused by ivuxolimab. The paper describes the monotherapy dose-escalation part (N of about 52 patients) of the phase I trial of ivuxolimab. The investigation overall reported the following: Partial responders in the 0.1-3.0 mg/kg groups had among the lowest normalized peripheral clonal expansion, especially among CD8+ T cells. At doses of 0.1 to 3.0 mg/kg, clonal expansion of both CD4+ and CD8+ blood T cells was observed from baseline to week 6. Which antigens the clonally expanded peripheral T cells were specific for was not determined. After ivuxolimab, more expanded clones were found on average in CD8+ T cells than in CD4+ T cells. Low levels of normalized T-cell clonal expansion were also shown by some nonresponding patients.

The trial excluded patients who had a history of autoimmune disease or who were on systemic immunosuppression. Peripheral blood for TCR sequencing was drawn from every dose cohort at baseline, at cycle 4 day 1 and at cycle 7 day 1. The samples were taken from a phase I, first-in-human, multicenter, open-label dose-escalation trial of ivuxolimab. Adults with locally advanced or metastatic head and neck squamous cell, hepatocellular, melanoma or renal cell carcinoma were enrolled in the trial. Before TCR sequencing, CD4+ T cells and CD8+ T cells were sorted from peripheral blood as separate populations. In regard to this clone: Its antigen has not been determined. It has no much larger one-base neighbor in the sample; base qualities were not kept.

CDR3 length: 17 amino acids, cysteine to phenylalanine. Just CDR3 DNA is preserved here, 51 bases in frame from base 1. Trimming takes 0 bases from V and 3 bases from J, and the germline ends sit 14 bases apart. Sequences LNHNV (CDR1) and YYDKDF (CDR2) are obtained from the germline V gene (reference sequence). To sequence the TCRbeta CDR3 region, genomic DNA was isolated from the sorted cells. The immunoSEQ Assay was used to sequence the TCRbeta CDR3 regions. TCRdb re-hosts the immuneACCESS table, in-frame sequences only. Its copies lack some clones; in the studies checked, an unresolved V gene accounts for under half of them, and the cause for the rest is not known. For this sample there are about 88,000 clones; around 85% appear just once. Together, the top ten hold approximately 0.22% of the sample.

The sample was CD4+ or CD8+ T cells sorted from blood, taken in a trial of the OX40 agonist ivuxolimab. This clonotype was obtained from an adult with an advanced solid tumor such as melanoma, head and neck, liver or kidney cancer. The sequence links TRBV15 to TRBJ2-2; the D gene is perhaps TRBD1, on 6 matching bases. CDR3 region: CATSRDLPGHHTGELFF. In nucleotide form, the sequence is TGTGCCACCAGCAGAGATCTGCCGGGACACCACACCGGGGAGCTGTTTTTT.